Presented here are 3 T cell receptor beta chains from one specimen sequenced in a study of T cells after yellow fever vaccination. TCRdb processed the 5' RACE reads anew with MiXCR; each CDR3 protein has one entry. The sample includes approximately 450,000 distinct CDR3 sequences, roughly 20% of them seen just once. The source material was PBMCs, sampled before the yellow fever booster vaccination. The source is a man between 18 and 29 years old who received the YFV17D yellow fever vaccine.

This clonotype came up a few times. V and J are TRBV24-1 and TRBJ2-5; D remains ambiguous. Germline CDR1 and CDR2: KGHDR and SFDVKD. The CDR3 spans 13 residues. V was shortened by 3 bases and J by 1 base, with 5 bases between the two germline ends. The CDR3 protein is CATSDKGQETQYF. DNA for the CDR3: TGTGCCACCAGTGATAAGGGCCAAGAGACCCAGTACTTC.

This clonotype was seen repeatedly, ten times or more. The chain links TRBV20-1 to TRBJ1-2; D ambiguous. Germline values: CDR1 DFQATT, CDR2 SNEGSKA (reference sequence). This CDR3 has 12 residues. Trimming removed 1 base at V and 2 bases at J, with 5 bases between. CDR3 coding DNA: TGCAGTGCTAGAGGAGGGAACTATGGCTACACCTTC. Protein: CSARGGNYGYTF.

The rearrangement links TRBV4-3 to TRBJ2-7; 9 bases align to TRBD1. V lost 9 bases to trimming and J lost 2 bases; unmatched junction nucleotides: 8. The CDR3 consists of 14 residues. The germline CDR1 and CDR2 sequences are LGHNA and YSLEER. As DNA, the CDR3 is TGCGCCAGTGGGCGGGGACAGGGTGCCTACGAGCAGTACTTC. As protein: CASGRGQGAYEQYF.